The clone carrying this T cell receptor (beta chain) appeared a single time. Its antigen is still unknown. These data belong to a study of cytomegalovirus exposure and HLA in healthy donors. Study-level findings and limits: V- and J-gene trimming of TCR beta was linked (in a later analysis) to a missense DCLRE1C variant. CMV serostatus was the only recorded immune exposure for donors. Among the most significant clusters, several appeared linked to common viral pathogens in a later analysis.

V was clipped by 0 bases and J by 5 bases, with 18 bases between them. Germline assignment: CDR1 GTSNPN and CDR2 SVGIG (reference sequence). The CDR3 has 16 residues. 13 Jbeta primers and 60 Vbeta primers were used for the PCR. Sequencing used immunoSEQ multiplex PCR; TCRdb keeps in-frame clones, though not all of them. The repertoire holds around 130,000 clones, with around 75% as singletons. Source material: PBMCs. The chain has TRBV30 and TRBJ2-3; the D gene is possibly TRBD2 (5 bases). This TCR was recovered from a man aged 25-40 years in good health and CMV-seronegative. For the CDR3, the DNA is TGTGCCTGGAGTGTACTAGAACTCCGTAGGGAAGATACGCAGTATTTT. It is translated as CAWSVLELRREDTQYF.